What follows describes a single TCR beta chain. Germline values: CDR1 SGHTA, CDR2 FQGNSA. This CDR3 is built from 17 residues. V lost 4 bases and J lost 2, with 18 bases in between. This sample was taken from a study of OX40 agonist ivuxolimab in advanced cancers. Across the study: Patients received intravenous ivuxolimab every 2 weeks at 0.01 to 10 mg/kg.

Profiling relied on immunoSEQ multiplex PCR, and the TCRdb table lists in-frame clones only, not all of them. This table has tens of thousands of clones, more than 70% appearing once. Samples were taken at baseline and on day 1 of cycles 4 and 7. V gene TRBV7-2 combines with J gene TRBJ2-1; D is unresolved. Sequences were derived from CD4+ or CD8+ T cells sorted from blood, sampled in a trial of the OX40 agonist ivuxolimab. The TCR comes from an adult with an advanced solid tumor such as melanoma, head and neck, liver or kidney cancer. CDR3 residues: CASSSQDLSSAYNEQFF. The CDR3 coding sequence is TGTGCCAGCAGCTCACAAGACTTGTCGTCCGCCTACAATGAGCAGTTCTTC.